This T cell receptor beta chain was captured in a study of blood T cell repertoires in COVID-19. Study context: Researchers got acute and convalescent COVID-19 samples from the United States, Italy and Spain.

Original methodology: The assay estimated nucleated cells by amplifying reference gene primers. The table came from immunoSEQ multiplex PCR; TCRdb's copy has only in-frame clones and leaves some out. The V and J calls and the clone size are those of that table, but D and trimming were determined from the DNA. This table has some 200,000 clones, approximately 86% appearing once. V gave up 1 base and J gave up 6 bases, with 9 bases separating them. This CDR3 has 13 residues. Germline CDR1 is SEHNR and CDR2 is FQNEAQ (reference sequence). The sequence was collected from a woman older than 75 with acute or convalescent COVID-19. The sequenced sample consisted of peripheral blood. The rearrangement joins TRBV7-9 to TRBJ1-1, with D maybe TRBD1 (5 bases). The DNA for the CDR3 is TGTGCCAGCAGCTTAGACGGGGGGGCTGAAGCTTTCTTT. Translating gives CASSLDGGAEAFF.